This T cell receptor (beta chain) was sequenced during a study of T cell responses to AZD1222 COVID-19 vaccine. Overall study findings and caveats: Among spike-specific TCRs, nearly half reportedly target unmutated variant regions. Donor demographics were predominantly white British with a female majority; clonal diversity may be underestimated. Repertoire sampling was restricted to post-peak T cell response timepoints.

Combined were second doses at about 4 or about 12 weeks. A remark on this clone: Its target is unknown.

The CDR3 covers 14 residues. Germline loops: CDR1 SGHRS, CDR2 YFSETQ. With V trimmed by 4 bases and J by 7 bases, 3 bases remained unmatched. The repertoire was sequenced with immunoSEQ multiplex PCR; TCRdb's copy has only in-frame clones and lacks some. This table holds tens of thousands of clones, approximately 87% found once. Material: peripheral blood, obtained 28 days after the second AZD1222 dose. The J gene is TRBJ1-6, the V gene TRBV5-1; TRBD1 matches at 9 bases. The clonotype was recovered from an adult who received the AZD1222 COVID-19 vaccine. The CDR3 sequence: CASSGTGRNSPLHF. CDR3 coding DNA: TGCGCCAGCAGCGGGACAGGGAGGAATTCACCCCTCCACTTT.